A single sample gave rise to the 10 T cell receptor beta chains below, sequenced in a study of chemoradiotherapy in HPV16-positive cancers. Sequenced by immunoSEQ multiplex PCR; TCRdb stores in-frame clones only, minus some. This sample has over 3,000 clones; less than 95% occur once, and the top ten carry approximately 3.9%. This material consisted of tumor tissue, taken from a patient who underwent chemoradiotherapy. The receptors originated from a human donor with HPV-associated anogenital cancer.

The rearrangement joins TRBV7-2 to TRBJ1-3, with TRBD1 identical over 11 bases. The CDR3 sequence is 14 residues long. V lost 8 bases, J lost 4 bases, and 4 bases stayed unmatched. CDR1 and CDR2 from the germline V gene are SGHTA and FQGNSA. The CDR3 region has the DNA TGTGCCAGCCGGTGGACAGGGGGCGGAAACACCATATATTTT. Translated, it gives CASRWTGGGNTIYF.

This chain links TRBV15 with TRBJ1-1; unclear D gene. V lost 7 bases to trimming and J lost 5 bases, with 14 bases between them. The germline gives CDR1 LNHNV, CDR2 YYDKDF (reference sequence). The CDR3 loop spans 13 amino acids. CDR3 nucleotide sequence: TGTGCCACCAACCTTGTCCCGGGGACTGAAGCTTTCTTT. Amino acid sequence: CATNLVPGTEAFF.

V is TRBV5-8 and J is TRBJ1-5; TRBD1 is a possible D gene (5 bases). Looked up from germline, CDR1 is SGHTS and CDR2 is YDEGEE. CDR3 length equals 15 residues. V shed 2 bases and J shed 6 bases, with 15 bases lying between them. The CDR3 nucleotides are TGTGCCAGCAGCTTAGAAGCCCGTGGGGGTCAGCCCCAGCATTTT. Translated, it gives CASSLEARGGQPQHF.

The V call is TRBV19, the J call TRBJ2-3; TRBD1 aligns across 7 bases. V lost 4 bases to trimming and J lost 4 bases; unmatched junction nucleotides: 8. Germline loops: CDR1 LNHDA, CDR2 SQIVND (reference sequence). This CDR3 comprises 15 residues. The CDR3 loop reads CASSRGTAAADTQYF. For the CDR3, the DNA is TGTGCCAGTAGTAGGGGGACAGCCGCTGCAGATACGCAGTATTTT.

The V call is TRBV4-3, the J call TRBJ2-3; 10 positions agree with TRBD2. V trimming: 0 bases; J trimming: 1 base; junction bases outside the gene matches: 7. Per the germline V gene, CDR1 is LGHNA and CDR2 is YSLEER. The CDR3 has 18 amino acids. CDR3 sequence: CASSQEKAGGPGTDTQYF. The CDR3 DNA reads TGCGCCAGCAGCCAAGAAAAAGCGGGAGGGCCTGGCACAGATACGCAGTATTTT.

The rearrangement uses TRBV6-1 and TRBJ2-6; perhaps TRBD1 as D (6 bases). Germline CDR1 MNHNS, CDR2 SASEGT. This CDR3 has 17 residues. Trimming stripped 1 base from V and 0 bases from J, with 10 bases between. The CDR3 here is CASSEEGEASGANVLTF. The CDR3 DNA reads as TGTGCCAGCAGTGAAGAGGGGGAAGCCTCTGGGGCCAACGTCCTGACTTTC.

J is TRBJ1-2 and V is TRBV7-2; the D gene is possibly TRBD1 (5 bases). The CDR3 has 15 residues. CDR1 is SGHTA, CDR2 FQGNSA, per germline. V gave up 5 bases and J gave up 2 bases, with 15 bases separating them. DNA of the CDR3: TGTGCCAGCAGCCCGGACAATGTCCGAAACTATGGCTACACCTTC. The encoded protein is CASSPDNVRNYGYTF. The full variable domain, in which reference TRBV7-2 and TRBJ1-2 provide the parts outside the CDR3, is GAGVSQSPSNKVTEKGKDVELRCDPISGHTALYWYRQSLGQGLEFLIYFQGNSAPDKSGLPSDRFSAERTGGSVSTLTIQRTQQEDSAVYLCASSPDNVRNYGYTFGSGTRLTVV.

The chain uses TRBV27 and TRBJ1-5, with a possible D match to TRBD1 (6 bases). The CDR3 totals 13 residues. The V end was cut by 3 bases, the J end by 4 bases, with 7 bases between. The germline CDR1 and CDR2 sequences are MNHEY and SMNVEV (reference sequence). In DNA form, the CDR3 reads TGTGCCAGCAGTTTTCAGGGGAATCAGCCCCAGCATTTT. Translating gives CASSFQGNQPQHF.

In nucleotides, the CDR3 is TGTGCCAGCAGCTGGGGTGACAGGGAGGCCGGCGGTGAGCAGTTCTTC. It encodes CASSWGDREAGGEQFF. The chain carries TRBV5-5 and TRBJ2-1; possible D gene TRBD1, 7 bases. The CDR3 length is 16 residues. Germline V gives CDR1 SGHKS, CDR2 YYEKEE (reference sequence). Trimming shortened V by 3 bases and J by 9 bases, and 22 bases separated the two germline ends. The variable domain in full, with the rest retrieved from reference TRBV5-5 and TRBJ2-1, is DAGVTQSPTHLIKTRGQQVTLRCSPISGHKSVSWYQQVLGQGPQFIFQYYEKEERGRGNFPDRFSARQFPNYSSELNVNALLLGDSALYLCASSWGDREAGGEQFFGPGTRLTVL.

The rearrangement joins TRBV6-5 to TRBJ1-1; D perhaps matches TRBD1 (6 bases). V was shortened by 8 bases and J by 5 bases, with 21 bases between the two germline ends. The CDR3 spans 15 residues. Looked up from germline, CDR1 is MNHEY and CDR2 is SVGAGI. DNA for the CDR3: TGTGCCAGCGCTAGAGGTGGAGGGGGTGGTACTGAAGCTTTCTTT. It specifies CASARGGGGGTEAFF.